These 3 T cell receptor beta chains share one sample of origin, sequenced in a study of chemoradiotherapy in HPV16-positive cancers. Some clones are missing from TCRdb's copy, which holds only in-frame ones; the method was immunoSEQ multiplex PCR. The repertoire holds about 25,000 clones, approximately 95% seen once, with roughly 2.5% in the top ten. The sample was gathered from a patient who underwent chemoradiotherapy. Every receptor here comes from a human donor with HPV-associated anogenital cancer.

This clone was counted only a few times. The chain has TRBV2 and TRBJ2-3; TRBD2 agrees at 10 bases. CDR1 and CDR2 (germline): SNHLY, FYNNEI. V was clipped by 7 bases and J by 1 base; unmatched bases: 5. The CDR3 contains 15 residues. Written as DNA, the CDR3 is TGTGCCAGCACTAGCGGGAGCACCCGCACAGATACGCAGTATTTT. It specifies CASTSGSTRTDTQYF.

The V gene is TRBV19, the J gene TRBJ1-2, with D possibly matching TRBD1 (6 bases). Germline V lookup: CDR1 LNHDA, CDR2 SQIVND (reference sequence). V lost 6 bases and J 4 bases, leaving 21 bases between the germline ends. There are 16 residues in the CDR3. In nucleotides, the CDR3 is TGTGCCAGTAGGGCCAAACAGGGCGAACTGAGCTATGGCTACACCTTC. Amino acid sequence: CASRAKQGELSYGYTF.

This clone was recorded only once. The gene calls are TRBV27 and TRBJ2-3, with 9 nucleotides matching TRBD2. J gave up 1 base and V 6 bases, and 5 bases lay outside the gene matches. This CDR3 has 15 amino acids. Germline CDR1 reads MNHEY; CDR2 reads SMNVEV (reference sequence). The CDR3 spells CASRTAGGGTDTQYF. The CDR3 DNA follows: TGTGCCAGCAGGACAGCGGGAGGTGGCACAGATACGCAGTATTTT.